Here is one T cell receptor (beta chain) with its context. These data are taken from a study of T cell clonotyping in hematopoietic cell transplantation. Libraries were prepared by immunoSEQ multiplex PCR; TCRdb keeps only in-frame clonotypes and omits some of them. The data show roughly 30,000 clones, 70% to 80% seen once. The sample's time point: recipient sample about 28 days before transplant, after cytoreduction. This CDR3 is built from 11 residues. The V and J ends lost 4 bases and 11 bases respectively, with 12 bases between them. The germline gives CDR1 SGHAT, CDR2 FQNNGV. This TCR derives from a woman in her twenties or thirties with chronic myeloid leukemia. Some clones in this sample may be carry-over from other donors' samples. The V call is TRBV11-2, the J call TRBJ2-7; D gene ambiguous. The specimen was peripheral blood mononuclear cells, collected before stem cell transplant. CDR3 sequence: CASSSASVEYF. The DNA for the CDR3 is TGTGCCAGCAGCTCCGCCTCGGTGGAGTACTTC.